A single sample is the source of the 5 T cell receptor beta chains below, sequenced in a study of blood T cells in healthy people across ages. Through a sample-barcoded 5' primer and a J-beta primer mix, a second PCR was run for roughly 6 to 12 cycles. TCRdb used MiXCR to reprocess the 5' RACE reads, holding one entry per CDR3 protein. The data contain some 690,000 distinct CDR3 sequences, approximately 22% of them singletons. Sequencing used blood. The receptors here all came from a man aged 65-85 years in good health.

This clonotype has only a few counts. The chain is built from TRBV12-3 or TRBV12-4 and TRBJ1-5, with 8 nucleotides matching TRBD1. The CDR3 consists of 12 residues. After removal of 5 bases from V and 9 bases from J, the junction contained 3 bases not matched to a gene. The CDR3 is CASSTTGVPQHF. Here the CDR3 DNA reads TGTGCCAGCAGTACGACAGGGGTGCCCCAGCATTTT.

This clonotype occurred a few times. Relative to the germline gene, one junction end is altered; a read error may explain this. This sequence joins TRBV20-1 and TRBJ2-5, with TRBD2 matching over 16 bases. The CDR3 spans 19 residues. CDR1 DFQATT and CDR2 SNEGSKA come from the germline V gene (reference sequence). CDR3 in DNA: TGCAATGCTCATGCGAACCCGGGACTAGCGGGAGGGAGGAAAGAGACCCAGTACTTC. It translates to CNAHANPGLAGGRKETQYF.

The chain uses TRBV6-5 and TRBJ2-5, with TRBD2 matching over 11 bases. With the DNA end fitting TRBJ2-1 better, the J assignment may be wrong. CDR3 length equals 16 residues. Germline V CDR1 and CDR2: MNHEY, SVGAGI. The CDR3 here is CASSSSGTSGYNEQFF. CDR3 DNA: TGTGCCAGCAGTTCCTCCGGGACTAGCGGATACAATGAGCAGTTCTTC.

The chain joins TRBV7-2 to TRBJ2-3, with 10 bases that match TRBD2. Germline-derived CDR1 and CDR2 are SGHTA and FQGNSA. With V trimmed by 8 bases and J by 9 bases, 8 bases remained unmatched. This CDR3 has 13 residues. The CDR3, as DNA: TGTGCCAGCGGAGAGCTAGCGGGAGCCACGCAGTATTTT. This translates into CASGELAGATQYF.

In its sample, this clonotype was seen a few times. This chain connects TRBV6-2 or TRBV6-3 to TRBJ2-7; 10 bases line up with TRBD2. This CDR3 region has 14 residues. V shed 2 bases, J shed 6 bases, and the junction held 4 bases outside the gene matches. CDR1 and CDR2 from the germline V gene are MNHEY and SVGEGT. CDR3 sequence: CASSYAASGGEQYV. CDR3 DNA: TGTGCCAGCAGTTACGCGGCTAGCGGGGGCGAGCAGTACGTC.